This TCR beta chain was sequenced in a study of shared T cell receptors in the human thymus. The assay was immunoSEQ multiplex PCR, and TCRdb's table has in-frame clones only and misses some. The sample yields 700,000 to 750,000 clones, approximately 83% seen once. CDR3 size: 16 residues. V lost 5 bases and J lost 6; bases outside the gene matches: 11. Germline V gene sequence: CDR1 SEHNR, CDR2 FQNEAQ (reference sequence). The data also belong to a second study, concerning human thymus T cells. That source notes: Thymus specimens were resections from corrective heart surgery. Seemingly biased V and J gene usage marked thymic and blood repertoires.

The chain uses TRBV7-9 and TRBJ2-1; 9 nucleotides line up with TRBD2. The TCR was taken from a girl in the first two years of life with a congenital heart defect. Sequencing was performed on thymocytes. The CDR3 is CASSLKPSGVTNEQFF. CDR3 in DNA: TGTGCCAGCAGCCTAAAACCTAGCGGGGTAACCAATGAGCAGTTCTTC.